These 11 T cell receptor beta chains originate from one sample sequenced in a study of blood T cells in healthy people across ages. Next came a second PCR, run for roughly 6 to 11 cycles, which used a sample-barcoded 5' primer along with a J-beta primer mix. TCRdb independently ran MiXCR on the 5' RACE reads; one entry per CDR3 protein. The data hold some 700,000 distinct CDR3 sequences, with approximately 43% observed a single time. Sequenced input: blood. The source of these receptors is a woman aged 60-75 years in good health.

The chain joins TRBV30 to TRBJ2-1; D is unclear. The length of the CDR3 is 11 residues. CDR1 is GTSNPN, CDR2 SVGIG, per germline (reference sequence). Trimming removed 3 bases from V and 6 bases from J, with 6 bases in between. This CDR3 reads CAWRVFNEQFF. For the CDR3, the DNA is TGTGCCTGGAGGGTCTTCAATGAGCAGTTCTTC.

This clonotype turned up a few times. The chain has TRBV5-1 and TRBJ2-7, with 9 positions matching TRBD1. Per the germline V gene, CDR1 is SGHRS and CDR2 is YFSETQ. The CDR3 totals 15 residues. The ends lost 4 bases at V and 6 bases at J; junction bases unmatched: 11. In DNA, the CDR3 is TGCGCCAGCAGCCCGGGACAGGGCGGACCACCCGAGCAGTACTTC. Amino acids: CASSPGQGGPPEQYF.

This clonotype appeared many times. This chain connects TRBV19 to TRBJ2-1; no firm D call. Germline lookup yields CDR1 LNHDA and CDR2 SQIVND (reference sequence). V lost 2 bases and J lost 4, with 6 bases in between. The CDR3 spans 13 residues. The CDR3 nucleotides read TGTGCCAGTAGTATAACGGGTTACAATGAGCAGTTCTTC. This translates into CASSITGYNEQFF.

The J gene is TRBJ2-7, the V gene TRBV28; 7 bases map to TRBD2. The CDR3 loop spans 13 amino acids. Per the germline V gene, CDR1 is MDHEN and CDR2 is SYDVKM. The V gene end was trimmed by 8 bases and the J gene end by 1 base; junction bases not matched to a gene: 5. CDR3 DNA sequence: TGTGCCAGCTTTGATAGCGGGTCCTACGAGCAGTACTTC. Residues: CASFDSGSYEQYF.

In its sample, this clonotype was seen many times. The V and J genes are TRBV7-6 and TRBJ2-7; 9 bases match TRBD1. Per germline, CDR1 SGHVS and CDR2 FNYEAQ. Trimming took 4 bases from V and 6 from J; bases not matched to a gene: 4. The CDR3 is made up of 13 amino acids. CDR3: CASSSGTGLEQYF. The DNA for the CDR3 is TGTGCCAGCAGCTCAGGGACAGGGCTCGAGCAGTACTTC. The whole variable domain, filled in from reference TRBV7-6 and TRBJ2-7, reads GAGVSQSPRYKVTKRGQDVALRCDPISGHVSLYWYRQALGQGPEFLTYFNYEAQQDKSGLPNDRFSAERPEGSISTLTIQRTEQRDSAMYRCASSSGTGLEQYFGPGTRLTVT.

There are many counts of this clonotype. V is TRBV29-1 and J is TRBJ2-3; weak D call: TRBD2 (6 bases). Trimming cost V 6 bases and J 0 bases, with 10 bases left between them. Per the germline V gene, CDR1 is SQVTM and CDR2 is ANQGSEA. This CDR3 has 13 amino acids. The CDR3 reads CSVLALSTDTQYF. CDR3 sequence (DNA): TGCAGCGTGCTAGCGCTTAGCACAGATACGCAGTATTTT.

The table lists this clonotype with a few counts. V and J are TRBV2 and TRBJ2-3; maybe TRBD2 (5 bases). The CDR3 covers 14 residues. V lost 4 bases and J 3 bases, leaving 11 bases between the germline ends. The germline V gene encodes CDR1 SNHLY and CDR2 FYNNEI. The CDR3 protein is CASSVSRDTDTQYF. CDR3 nucleotides: TGTGCCAGCAGTGTCTCCCGGGATACAGATACGCAGTATTTT.

The chain carries TRBV30 and TRBJ1-1; D uncertain. The CDR3 runs to 14 residues. Germline lookup yields CDR1 GTSNPN and CDR2 SVGIG (reference sequence). V was cut by 1 base and J by 0 bases, with 9 bases left in between. The CDR3 region is CAWSAQLVNTEAFF. The CDR3 DNA sequence: TGTGCCTGGAGTGCCCAACTAGTGAACACTGAAGCTTTCTTT.

This clonotype was detected once. Just one base apart from a much larger clone, this may be a read error. The chain couples TRBV20-1 to TRBJ2-7, with 11 bases that match TRBD2. The CDR3 is 14 residues long. Germline CDR1 is DFQATT and CDR2 is SNEGSKA (reference sequence). The CDR3 reads CSATSGSRAGEQCF. CDR3 DNA sequence: TGCAGTGCAACTAGCGGGAGCCGAGCGGGAGAGCAGTGCTTC.

The gene calls are TRBV15 and TRBJ2-1; TRBD2 matches 10 bases. The J call is in doubt because the DNA end fits TRBJ2-7 better. Germline V lookup: CDR1 LNHNV, CDR2 YYDKDF (reference sequence). This CDR3 spans 16 amino acids. This chain's CDR3 is CATSRGSSGGYNEQYF. The CDR3 DNA follows: TGTGCCACCAGCAGAGGATCTAGCGGGGGATACAATGAGCAGTACTTC.

This clonotype was found many times. V is TRBV29-1 and J is TRBJ2-5; D call uncertain. CDR3 size: 11 residues. Germline-derived CDR1 and CDR2 are SQVTM and ANQGSEA. V was trimmed by 5 bases and J by 4 bases, leaving 8 bases between them. The CDR3 nucleotides read TGCAGCGTTAACCCATCAGAGACCCAGTACTTC. Translation gives CSVNPSETQYF.